These T cell receptor beta chains were read from a single sample in a study of graft-versus-host responses after intestinal transplantation. Sequenced by immunoSEQ multiplex PCR; TCRdb stores in-frame clones only, minus some. Of approximately 130,000 clones in the sample, more than 90% were seen once. Their cognate antigens are unknown. The material was unstimulated CD4+ T cells sorted from spleen or lymph node cells, obtained before intestinal transplant. These TCRs come from a human donor who received an intestinal transplant. Each CDR3 is given with its conserved first and last residue. A D gene is named only where the DNA matches it firmly. Size is omitted from some rows. Given values are once, few, many or a class for expanded clones.

j_call v_call clone_size d_call cdr3_nt cdr3_aa
TRBJ1-2 TRBV30 NA NA TGTGCCTGGAGTGTGCGGGGAGATGGCTACACCTTC CAWSVRGDGYTF
TRBJ2-5 TRBV19 NA NA TGTGCCAGTAGTATTGGGGGTGGGGGAGAGACCCAGTACTTC CASSIGGGGETQYF
TRBJ1-5 TRBV29-1 NA NA TGCAGCGGCACAGGGATAACTGGCAATCAGCCCCAGCATTTT CSGTGITGNQPQHF
TRBJ2-5 TRBV5-1 NA TRBD2 TGCGCCAGCAGCTCCGGGACTAGCGGGGTTGGGGAGACCCAGTACTTC CASSSGTSGVGETQYF
TRBJ1-2 TRBV6-1 once NA TGTGCCAGCAGTGGGGGGCCGTACTATGGCTACACCTTC CASSGGPYYGYTF
TRBJ1-2 TRBV30 NA NA TGTGCCGTAACAGGGTCTCTTTCCTCAGGCTACACCTTC CAVTGSLSSGYTF
TRBJ1-3 TRBV14 NA NA TGTGCCAGCAGCCATTCAAACACCATATATTTT CASSHSNTIYF
TRBJ1-6 TRBV5-4 NA TRBD1 TGTGCCAGCAGCTGGGGGACAGGGGATTCACCCCTCCACTTT CASSWGTGDSPLHF
TRBJ2-5 TRBV4-1 NA TRBD2 TGCGCCAGCAGCCGCGGACTAGCGGTTCAAGAGACCCAGTACTTC CASSRGLAVQETQYF
TRBJ1-1 TRBV5-1 NA NA TGCGCCAGCAGCTATACAGGGAGCTATGAAGCTTTCTTT CASSYTGSYEAFF
TRBJ1-6 TRBV2 NA TRBD1 TGTGCCAGCAGTTTGGAATTCGCGACAGGGGGCTATAATTCACCCCTCCACTTT CASSLEFATGGYNSPLHF
TRBJ2-1 TRBV7-2 once NA TGTGCCAGCAGCTTAGGGGGGGAAAACGGGGGGCTTTACAATGAGCAGTTCTTC CASSLGGENGGLYNEQFF
TRBJ2-2 TRBV11-2 NA NA TGTGCCAGCAGCCCTGACAGTACCGGGGAGCTGTTTTTT CASSPDSTGELFF
TRBJ1-4 TRBV2 NA TRBD1 TGTGCCAGCAGCAACCAGGGGGGGGATGAAAAACTGTTTTTT CASSNQGGDEKLFF
TRBJ2-5 TRBV2 NA NA TGTGCCAGCAGGCGGGACGGGCGAGAGACCCAGTACTTC CASRRDGRETQYF
TRBJ2-5 TRBV7-9 NA NA TGTGCCAGCAGCGCTAGAGGGGGGGTGGTGGAGACCCAGTACTTC CASSARGGVVETQYF
TRBJ2-1 TRBV19 few NA TGTGCCAGTAGTGTAACGGAGACCTCCTACAATGAGCAGTTCTTC CASSVTETSYNEQFF
TRBJ1-6 TRBV19 NA NA TGTGCCAGTAGTATTCTACAGGGAAGCTCCTATAATTCACCCCTCCACTTT CASSILQGSSYNSPLHF
TRBJ2-1 TRBV20-1 few TRBD2 TGCAGTGCTTCGCTAAGCGGGGGGGTGATCTTC CSASLSGGVIF
TRBJ1-2 TRBV6-5 NA NA TGTGCCAGCAGTCAACTTATAGGGGGCTATGGCTACACCTTC CASSQLIGGYGYTF
TRBJ2-5 TRBV5-6 NA NA TGTGCCAGCAGCTGGCGCCCGGGGACACAAGAGACCCAGTACTTC CASSWRPGTQETQYF
TRBJ2-5 TRBV5-1 NA NA TGCGCCAGCAGCTTGGGTCGACAAGAGACCCAGTACTTC CASSLGRQETQYF
TRBJ1-2 TRBV5-6 NA NA TGTGCCAGCAGCTTGGGGACGGTAATTTATGGCTACACCTTC CASSLGTVIYGYTF
TRBJ1-2 TRBV5-6 NA NA TGTGCCAGCAGCTTGGTCGGGTCCGCCAACTATGGCTACACCTTC CASSLVGSANYGYTF
TRBJ1-4 TRBV20-1 NA NA TGCAGATGGGGTAGTAATGAAAAACTGTTTTTT CRWGSNEKLFF
TRBJ1-6 TRBV14 NA NA TGTGCCAGCAGCCAAGTATCCTCACCCATCTATAATTCACCCCTCCACTTT CASSQVSSPIYNSPLHF
TRBJ2-2 TRBV6-5 NA TRBD1 TGTGCCAGCAGTCTACAGGGGGCCGGGGAGCTGTTTTTT CASSLQGAGELFF